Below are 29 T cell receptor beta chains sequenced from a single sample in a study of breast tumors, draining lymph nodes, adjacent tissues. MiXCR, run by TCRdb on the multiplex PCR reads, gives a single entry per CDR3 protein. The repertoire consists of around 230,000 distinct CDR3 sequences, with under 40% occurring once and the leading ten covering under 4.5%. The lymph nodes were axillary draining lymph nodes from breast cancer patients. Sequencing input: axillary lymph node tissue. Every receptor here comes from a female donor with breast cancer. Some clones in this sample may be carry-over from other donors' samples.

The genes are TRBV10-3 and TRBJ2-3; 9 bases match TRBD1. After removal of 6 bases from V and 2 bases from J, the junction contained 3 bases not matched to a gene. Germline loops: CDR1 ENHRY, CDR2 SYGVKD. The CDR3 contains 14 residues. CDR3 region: CAISGQGNTDTQYF. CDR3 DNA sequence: TGTGCCATCAGCGGACAGGGGAACACAGATACGCAGTATTTT.

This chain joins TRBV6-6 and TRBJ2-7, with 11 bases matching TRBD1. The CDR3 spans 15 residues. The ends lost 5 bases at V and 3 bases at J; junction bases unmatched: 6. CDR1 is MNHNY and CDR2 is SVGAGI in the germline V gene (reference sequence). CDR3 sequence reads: CASSPPGTGGYEQYF. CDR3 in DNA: TGTGCCAGCAGTCCCCCCGGGACAGGGGGCTACGAGCAGTACTTC.

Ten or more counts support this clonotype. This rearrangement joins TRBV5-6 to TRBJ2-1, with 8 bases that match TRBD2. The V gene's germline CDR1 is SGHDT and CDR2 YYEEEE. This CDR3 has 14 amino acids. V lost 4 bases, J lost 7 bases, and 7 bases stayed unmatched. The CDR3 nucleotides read TGTGCCAGCAGCCCAGCGGGAGTGGGGAATGAGCAGTTCTTC. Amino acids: CASSPAGVGNEQFF.

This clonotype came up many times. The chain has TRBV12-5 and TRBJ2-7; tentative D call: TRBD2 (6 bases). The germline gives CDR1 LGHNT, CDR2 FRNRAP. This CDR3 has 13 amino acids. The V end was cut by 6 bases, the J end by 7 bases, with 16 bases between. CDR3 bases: TGTGCTAGTGGACCCACCGTGGGGGGTGAGCAGTACTTC. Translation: CASGPTVGGEQYF.

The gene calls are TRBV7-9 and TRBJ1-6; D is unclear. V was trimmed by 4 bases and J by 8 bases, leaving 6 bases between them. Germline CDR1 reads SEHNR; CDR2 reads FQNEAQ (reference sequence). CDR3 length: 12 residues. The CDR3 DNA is TGTGCCAGCAGCTCGATTGATTCACCCCTCCACTTT. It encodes CASSSIDSPLHF.

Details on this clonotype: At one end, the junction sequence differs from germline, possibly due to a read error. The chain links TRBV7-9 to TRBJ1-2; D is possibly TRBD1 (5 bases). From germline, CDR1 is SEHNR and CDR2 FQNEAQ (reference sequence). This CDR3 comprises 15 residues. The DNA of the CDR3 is TGTGCCAGCAGCTTAACACAGGTCCCAAACTATGGCTACCCCTTC. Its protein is CASSLTQVPNYGYPF.

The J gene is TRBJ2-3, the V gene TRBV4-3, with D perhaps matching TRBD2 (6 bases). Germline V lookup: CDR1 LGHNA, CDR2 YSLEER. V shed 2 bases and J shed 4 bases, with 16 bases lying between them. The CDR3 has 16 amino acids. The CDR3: CASSQTSRSRADTQYF. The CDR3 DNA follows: TGCGCCAGCAGCCAAACTAGCAGGAGTCGAGCAGATACGCAGTATTTT.

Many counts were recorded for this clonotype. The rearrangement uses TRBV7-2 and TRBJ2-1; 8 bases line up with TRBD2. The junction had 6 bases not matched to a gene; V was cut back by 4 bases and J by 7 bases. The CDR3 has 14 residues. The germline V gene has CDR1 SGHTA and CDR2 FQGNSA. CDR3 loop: CASSSAGEWNEQFF. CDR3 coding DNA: TGTGCCAGCAGCTCAGCGGGAGAGTGGAATGAGCAGTTCTTC. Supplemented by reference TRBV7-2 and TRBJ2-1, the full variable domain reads GAGVSQSPSNKVTEKGKDVELRCDPISGHTALYWYRQSLGQGLEFLIYFQGNSAPDKSGLPSDRFSAERTGGSVSTLTIQRTQQEDSAVYLCASSSAGEWNEQFFGPGTRLTVL.

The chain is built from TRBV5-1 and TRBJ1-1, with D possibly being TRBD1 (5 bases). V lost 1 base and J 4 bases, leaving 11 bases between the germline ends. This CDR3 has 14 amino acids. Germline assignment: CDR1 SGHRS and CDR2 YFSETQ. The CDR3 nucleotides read TGCGCCAGCAGCTTGTTTAGGGGAGGCACTGAAGCTTTCTTT. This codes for CASSLFRGGTEAFF.

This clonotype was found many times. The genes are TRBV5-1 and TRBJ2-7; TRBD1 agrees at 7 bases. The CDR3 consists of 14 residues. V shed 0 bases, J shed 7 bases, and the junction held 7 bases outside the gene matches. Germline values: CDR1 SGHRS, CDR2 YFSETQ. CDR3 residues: CASSLGQGVGEQYF. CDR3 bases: TGCGCCAGCAGCTTGGGACAGGGAGTAGGAGAGCAGTACTTC.

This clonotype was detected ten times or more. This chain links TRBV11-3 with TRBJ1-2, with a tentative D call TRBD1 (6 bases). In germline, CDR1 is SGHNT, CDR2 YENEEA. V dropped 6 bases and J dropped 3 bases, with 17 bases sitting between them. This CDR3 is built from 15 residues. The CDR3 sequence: CASSLGRGAYYGYTF. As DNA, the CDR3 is TGTGCCAGCAGTCTAGGGCGGGGGGCCTACTATGGCTACACCTTC.

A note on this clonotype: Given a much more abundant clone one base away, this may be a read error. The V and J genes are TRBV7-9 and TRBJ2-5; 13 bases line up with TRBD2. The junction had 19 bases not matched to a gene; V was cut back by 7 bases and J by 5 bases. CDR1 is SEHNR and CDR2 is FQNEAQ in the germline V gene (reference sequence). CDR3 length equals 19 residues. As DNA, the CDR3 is TGTGCCAGCACTCCTCTAGGGACTAGCGGGGCCCCAGGGCCCGAGACCCAGTACTTC. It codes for CASTPLGTSGAPGPETQYF.

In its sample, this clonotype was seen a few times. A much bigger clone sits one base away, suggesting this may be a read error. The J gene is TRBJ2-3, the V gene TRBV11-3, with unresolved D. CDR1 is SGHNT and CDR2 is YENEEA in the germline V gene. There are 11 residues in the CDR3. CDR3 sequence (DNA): TGTGCCAGCAGCTTACTCGATACGCCGTATTTT. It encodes CASSLLDTPYF. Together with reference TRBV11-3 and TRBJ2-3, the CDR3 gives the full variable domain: EAGVVQSPRYKIIEKKQPVAFWCNPISGHNTLYWYLQNLGQGPELLIRYENEEAVDDSQLPKDRFSAERLKGVDSTLKIQPAELGDSAVYLCASSLLDTPYFGPGTRLTVL.

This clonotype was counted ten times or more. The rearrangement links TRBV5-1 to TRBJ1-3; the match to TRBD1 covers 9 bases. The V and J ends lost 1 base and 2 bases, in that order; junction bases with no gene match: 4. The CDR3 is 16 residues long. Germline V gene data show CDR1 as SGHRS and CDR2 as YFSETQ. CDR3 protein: CASSLSGTGPGNTIYF. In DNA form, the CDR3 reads TGCGCCAGCAGCTTGAGTGGGACAGGGCCTGGAAACACCATATATTTT.

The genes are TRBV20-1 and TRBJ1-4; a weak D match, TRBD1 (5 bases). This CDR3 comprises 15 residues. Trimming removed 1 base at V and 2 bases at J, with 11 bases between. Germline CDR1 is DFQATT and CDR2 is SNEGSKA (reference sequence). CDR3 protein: CSARAGGRTNEKLFF. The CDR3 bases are TGCAGTGCTAGAGCGGGGGGAAGGACTAATGAAAAACTGTTTTTT.

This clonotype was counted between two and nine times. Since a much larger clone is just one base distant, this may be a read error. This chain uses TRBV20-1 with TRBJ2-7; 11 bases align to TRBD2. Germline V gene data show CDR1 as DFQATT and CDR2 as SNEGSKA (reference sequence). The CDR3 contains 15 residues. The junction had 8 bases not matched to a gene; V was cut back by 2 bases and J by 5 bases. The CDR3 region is CSARFPLAGADEQYF. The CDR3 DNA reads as TGCAGTGCTAGATTCCCACTAGCGGGAGCGGACGAGCAGTACTTC.

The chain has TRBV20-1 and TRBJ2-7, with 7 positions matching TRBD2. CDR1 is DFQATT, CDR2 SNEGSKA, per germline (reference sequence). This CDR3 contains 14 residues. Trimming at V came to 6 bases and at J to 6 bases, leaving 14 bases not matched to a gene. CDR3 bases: TGCAGTGCGGCCGGGAGGACCCTGCGGGGCGAGCAGTACTTC. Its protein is CSAAGRTLRGEQYF.

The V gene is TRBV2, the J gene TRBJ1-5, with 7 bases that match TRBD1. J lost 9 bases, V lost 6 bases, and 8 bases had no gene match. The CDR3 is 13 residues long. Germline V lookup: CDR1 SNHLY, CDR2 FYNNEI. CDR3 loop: CASSRGGQSPQHF. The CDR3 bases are TGTGCCAGCAGCCGAGGGGGACAGTCGCCCCAGCATTTT.

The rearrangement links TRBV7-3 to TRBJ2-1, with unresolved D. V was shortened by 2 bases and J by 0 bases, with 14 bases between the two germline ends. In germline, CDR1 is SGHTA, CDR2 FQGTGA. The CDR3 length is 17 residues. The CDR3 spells CASSLFTDLSSYNEQFF. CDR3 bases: TGTGCCAGCAGCTTATTCACGGACCTGAGCTCCTACAATGAGCAGTTCTTC.

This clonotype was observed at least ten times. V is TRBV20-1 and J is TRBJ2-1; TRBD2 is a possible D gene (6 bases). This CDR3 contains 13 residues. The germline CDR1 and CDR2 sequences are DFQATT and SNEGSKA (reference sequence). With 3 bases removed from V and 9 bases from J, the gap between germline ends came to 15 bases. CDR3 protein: CSARVGGNFEQFF. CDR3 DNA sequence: TGCAGTGCTAGGGTCGGCGGGAATTTTGAGCAGTTCTTC.

CDR3 DNA: TGTGCCAGCAGCGCTTCAATTAGCGGGGGGTACTACAATGAGCAGTTCTTC. Encoded protein: CASSASISGGYYNEQFF. The chain links TRBV9 to TRBJ2-1; TRBD2 matches at 10 bases. CDR3 size: 17 residues. Germline-derived CDR1 and CDR2 are SGDLS and YYNGEE. V lost 3 bases and J lost 3; bases outside the gene matches: 9.

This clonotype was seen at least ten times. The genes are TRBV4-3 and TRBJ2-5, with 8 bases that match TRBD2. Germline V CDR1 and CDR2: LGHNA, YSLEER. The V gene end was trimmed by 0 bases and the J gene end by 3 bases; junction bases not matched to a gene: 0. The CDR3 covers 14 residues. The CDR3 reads CASSQELAEETQYF. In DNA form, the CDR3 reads TGCGCCAGCAGCCAAGAACTAGCGGAAGAGACCCAGTACTTC.

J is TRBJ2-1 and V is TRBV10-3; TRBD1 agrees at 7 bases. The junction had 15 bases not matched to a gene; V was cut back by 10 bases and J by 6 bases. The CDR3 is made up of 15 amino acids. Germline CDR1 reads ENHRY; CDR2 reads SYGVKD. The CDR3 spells CATRYSGTVFNEQFF. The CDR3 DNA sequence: TGTGCCACCAGGTACTCCGGGACAGTGTTCAATGAGCAGTTCTTC.

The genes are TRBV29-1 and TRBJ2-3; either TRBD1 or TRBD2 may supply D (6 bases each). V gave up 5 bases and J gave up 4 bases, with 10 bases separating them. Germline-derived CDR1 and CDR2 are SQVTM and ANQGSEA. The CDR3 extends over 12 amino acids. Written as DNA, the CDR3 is TGCAGCGTTCAAAGGGGGGCAGATACGCAGTATTTT. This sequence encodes CSVQRGADTQYF.

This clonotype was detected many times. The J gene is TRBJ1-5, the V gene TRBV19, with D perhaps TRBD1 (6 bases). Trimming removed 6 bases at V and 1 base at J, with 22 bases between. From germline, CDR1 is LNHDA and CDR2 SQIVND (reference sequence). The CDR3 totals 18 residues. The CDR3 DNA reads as TGTGCCAGTAGCCAAACAAGAGGTGGGGGGGCGAGCAATCAGCCCCAGCATTTT. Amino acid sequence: CASSQTRGGGASNQPQHF.

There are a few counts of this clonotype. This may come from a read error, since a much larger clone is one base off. CDR3 protein: CSARGLAGGTVETQYF. The DNA of the CDR3 is TGCAGTGCTAGAGGGCTAGCGGGAGGAACGGTGGAGACCCAGTACTTC. The J gene is TRBJ2-5, the V gene TRBV20-1; 11 bases align to TRBD2. J was trimmed by 5 bases and V by 1 base; bases with no gene match: 9. The germline gives CDR1 DFQATT, CDR2 SNEGSKA (reference sequence). This CDR3 contains 16 residues.

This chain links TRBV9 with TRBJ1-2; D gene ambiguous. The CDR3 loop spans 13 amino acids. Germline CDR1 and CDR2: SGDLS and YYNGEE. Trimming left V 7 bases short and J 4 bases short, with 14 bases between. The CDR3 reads CASVVMGSYGYTF. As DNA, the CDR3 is TGTGCCAGCGTTGTTATGGGCTCCTATGGCTACACCTTC.

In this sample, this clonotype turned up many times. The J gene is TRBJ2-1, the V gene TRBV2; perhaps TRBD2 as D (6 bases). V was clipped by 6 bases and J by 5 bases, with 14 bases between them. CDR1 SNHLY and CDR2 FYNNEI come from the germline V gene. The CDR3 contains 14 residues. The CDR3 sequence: CASRIRAGNNEQFF. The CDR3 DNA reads TGTGCCAGCAGAATCAGAGCGGGCAACAATGAGCAGTTCTTC.

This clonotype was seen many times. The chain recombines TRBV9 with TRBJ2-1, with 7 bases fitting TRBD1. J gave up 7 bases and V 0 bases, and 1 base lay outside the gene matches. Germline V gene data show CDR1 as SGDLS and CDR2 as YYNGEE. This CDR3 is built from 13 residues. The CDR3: CASSVATGNEQFF. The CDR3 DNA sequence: TGTGCCAGCAGCGTAGCGACAGGGAATGAGCAGTTCTTC.